The rows below give T cell receptor beta chains drawn from one sample of a study of blood T cell repertoires in COVID-19. Measured with immunoSEQ multiplex PCR; TCRdb has only the in-frame clones, and not every one. The sample records about 300,000 clones, around nine tenths being singletons. The specimen was peripheral blood. The source is a woman aged 30 to 39 with COVID-19, enrolled during active disease. CDR3s include the opening cysteine and the closing phenylalanine or tryptophan. A D gene is named only where the DNA matches it firmly. Some rows have no size entry. The others give once, few or many, or a class for an expanded clone.

>15|-|-|TRBV4-3|TRBJ1-2
CASSQDTQANYGYTF
TGCGCCAGCAGCCAAGATACACAGGCTAACTATGGCTACACCTTC
>14|-|-|TRBV5-1|TRBJ1-4
CASSLGQRNEKLFF
TGCGCCAGCAGCTTGGGGCAGAGGAATGAAAAACTGTTTTTT
>15|TRBD1|once|TRBV6-5|TRBJ1-5
CASSLTGGNNQPQHF
TGTGCCAGCAGCCTGACAGGGGGCAACAATCAGCCCCAGCATTTT
>17|TRBD1|-|TRBV3-1/TRBV3-2|TRBJ1-1
CASSQDGMRTGIAEAFF
TGTGCCAGCAGCCAAGATGGGATGCGGACAGGGATCGCTGAAGCTTTCTTT
>13|TRBD1|once|TRBV9|TRBJ1-1
CASSVDWTGEAFF
TGTGCCAGCAGCGTCGATTGGACAGGAGAAGCTTTCTTT
>15|TRBD2|-|TRBV13|TRBJ2-7
CASSFRAGEVHEQYF
TGTGCCAGCAGCTTCAGAGCGGGAGAAGTACACGAGCAGTACTTC
>12|TRBD1|-|TRBV2|TRBJ1-2
CASRRQGTGYTF
TGTGCCAGCAGACGACAGGGGACCGGCTACACCTTC
>14|-|-|TRBV5-1|TRBJ1-1
CASSLDGGTTEAFF
TGCGCCAGCAGCTTGGATGGCGGTACCACTGAAGCTTTCTTT
>13|-|-|TRBV4-3|TRBJ2-7
CASSQTGSYEQYF
TGCGCCAGCAGCCAAACAGGGTCGTACGAGCAGTACTTC
>13|-|once|TRBV24-1|TRBJ2-3
CATSDLAHDTQYF
TGTGCCACCAGTGATCTGGCCCATGATACGCAGTATTTT
>14|-|-|TRBV5-6|TRBJ2-3
CASSLGLTQSTQYF
TGTGCCAGCAGCTTGGGCCTGACTCAGAGCACGCAGTATTTT
>12|-|-|TRBV29-1|TRBJ2-5
CSAGGQFETQYF
TGCAGCGCGGGAGGACAGTTCGAGACCCAGTACTTC
>18|TRBD1|-|TRBV4-1|TRBJ2-2
CASSQDPLTGGWTGELFF
TGCGCCAGCAGCCAAGACCCTTTGACAGGGGGCTGGACCGGGGAGCTGTTTTTT
>12|-|once|TRBV29-1|TRBJ2-7
CSVGQDSYEQYF
TGCAGCGTTGGACAGGACTCCTACGAGCAGTACTTC
>13|-|-|TRBV7-3|TRBJ1-1
CASSKQMNTEAFF
TGTGCCAGCAGCAAACAGATGAACACTGAAGCTTTCTTT
>15|TRBD1|-|TRBV4-2|TRBJ1-4
CASSPSTGGDEKLFF
TGTGCCAGCAGCCCATCGACAGGGGGCGATGAAAAACTGTTTTTT
>17|TRBD2|-|TRBV27|TRBJ2-1
CASSSYSGRSSYNEQFF
TGTGCCAGCAGTTCTTATAGCGGGAGGAGTTCCTACAATGAGCAGTTCTTC
>14|-|-|TRBV11-2|TRBJ2-7
CASSSLVRSYEQYF
TGTGCCAGCAGCTCACTAGTCCGCTCCTACGAGCAGTACTTC
>11|-|once|TRBV2|TRBJ2-5
CAYKGEETQYF
TGTGCCTATAAGGGGGAGGAGACCCAGTACTTC
>14|TRBD2|-|TRBV24-1|TRBJ2-1
CATRGISGSNEQFF
TGTGCCACCCGCGGGATTAGCGGGAGCAATGAGCAGTTCTTC
>14|-|-|TRBV4-1|TRBJ1-5
CASSLDSYNQPQHF
TGCGCCAGCAGTCTCGACAGCTACAATCAGCCCCAGCATTTT
>16|-|-|TRBV4-2|TRBJ2-1
CASSLRAGQRNDEQFF
TGTGCCAGCAGCCTCCGAGCGGGCCAACGCAATGATGAGCAGTTCTTC
>16|-|-|TRBV7-3|TRBJ1-1
CASSLSLAGENTEAFF
TGTGCCAGCAGCTTAAGTTTAGCAGGGGAGAACACTGAAGCTTTCTTT
>16|-|-|TRBV5-5|TRBJ1-3
CASSLRQDFSGNTIYF
TGTGCCAGCAGCTTGCGGCAGGACTTCTCTGGAAACACCATATATTTT
>13|TRBD1|-|TRBV6-5|TRBJ2-5
CASRDRSKETQYF
TGTGCCAGCCGGGACAGGTCGAAGGAGACCCAGTACTTC
>15|TRBD1|-|TRBV5-8|TRBJ2-7
CASSYKGQVIDEQYF
TGTGCCAGCAGCTATAAGGGACAGGTCATTGACGAGCAGTACTTC
>15|TRBD1|-|TRBV7-6|TRBJ2-2
CASSLGQSGTGELFF
TGTGCCAGCAGCTTGGGACAGTCGGGCACCGGGGAGCTGTTTTTT
>15|TRBD2|-|TRBV11-2|TRBJ2-7
CASSPGTSGDYEQYF
TGTGCCAGCAGCCCGGGGACTAGCGGGGACTACGAGCAGTACTTC
>19|TRBD2|-|TRBV19|TRBJ2-5
CASSVKIPRLASARETQYF
TGTGCCAGTAGCGTAAAAATTCCCCGACTAGCGAGCGCTCGGGAGACCCAGTACTTC
>14|-|-|TRBV10-2|TRBJ2-5
CASATWQGGETQYF
TGCGCCAGCGCGACGTGGCAGGGAGGAGAGACCCAGTACTTC
>15|-|-|TRBV30|TRBJ2-3
CAWSRLGASTDTQYF
TGTGCCTGGAGTCGACTAGGGGCTAGCACAGATACGCAGTATTTT
>15|TRBD1|-|TRBV4-2|TRBJ2-1
CASSHGTGGGDEQFF
TGTGCCAGCAGCCACGGGACAGGGGGCGGGGATGAGCAGTTCTTC
>13|TRBD1|-|TRBV6-5|TRBJ2-7
CASRRGQNYEQYF
TGTGCCAGCAGACGGGGACAGAACTACGAGCAGTACTTC
>14|TRBD2|-|TRBV9|TRBJ2-3
CASSKAGGSDTQYF
TGTGCCAGCAGCAAAGCGGGAGGTTCAGATACGCAGTATTTT
>14|-|-|TRBV19|TRBJ1-2
CASSIRTNARGYTF
TGTGCCAGTAGTATAAGGACAAACGCCCGAGGCTACACCTTC
>18|TRBD1|-|TRBV19|TRBJ2-7
CASSMMGLSAGGSYEQYF
TGTGCCAGTAGTATGATGGGTTTGTCGGCAGGGGGTTCCTACGAGCAGTACTTC
>13|TRBD1|-|TRBV30|TRBJ2-5
CAWREDRAETQYF
TGTGCCTGGAGGGAGGACAGGGCAGAGACCCAGTACTTC
>13|TRBD1|-|TRBV27|TRBJ2-7
CASSLLGQGDQYF
TGTGCCAGCAGTTTACTGGGACAGGGCGACCAGTACTTC
>14|TRBD1|-|TRBV6-5|TRBJ2-7
CASRTGPGPYEQYF
TGTGCCAGCAGGACAGGGCCGGGGCCCTACGAGCAGTACTTC
>15|-|-|TRBV5-6|TRBJ2-5
CASRFWAPLAKTQYF
TGTGCCAGCAGATTTTGGGCCCCCTTAGCGAAGACCCAGTACTTC
>18|TRBD2|-|TRBV5-4|TRBJ2-7
CASSFRPGLAGRIDEQYF
TGTGCCAGCAGCTTCCGGCCGGGACTAGCGGGCCGGATCGACGAGCAGTACTTC
>15|TRBD1|-|TRBV6-6|TRBJ1-1
CASSYREQGVTEAFF
TGTGCCAGCAGTTACCGGGAACAGGGGGTCACTGAAGCTTTCTTT
>12|-|-|TRBV30|TRBJ2-3
CAGGGGRNTQYF
TGTGCGGGCGGAGGGGGCCGTAATACGCAGTATTTT
>15|-|-|TRBV5-1|TRBJ2-1
CASSAGGPTNNEQFF
TGCGCCAGCTCGGCAGGAGGGCCAACCAACAATGAGCAGTTCTTC
>13|-|-|TRBV4-1|TRBJ2-4
CASSQPGGNIQYF
TGCGCCAGCAGCCAACCAGGGGGGAACATTCAGTACTTC
>14|-|-|TRBV11-2|TRBJ2-7
CASSLIATSYEQYF
TGTGCCAGCAGCTTAATCGCGACTAGCTACGAGCAGTACTTC
>15|TRBD1|-|TRBV27|TRBJ1-2
CASSPRTGGADGYTF
TGTGCCAGCAGTCCTCGGACAGGGGGCGCCGATGGCTACACCTTC
>15|-|-|TRBV5-1|TRBJ1-2
CASSLEVTSNYGYTF
TGCGCCAGCAGCTTGGAAGTAACTTCTAACTATGGCTACACCTTC
>14|TRBD2|-|TRBV18|TRBJ2-5
CASSPVSGGEGQYF
TGTGCCAGCTCGCCAGTTAGCGGGGGAGAAGGGCAGTACTTC
>12|-|-|TRBV2|TRBJ1-2
CASSEFDYGYTF
TGTGCCAGCAGTGAATTCGACTATGGCTACACCTTC
>15|-|-|TRBV6-4|TRBJ2-1
CASSPLLASYNEQFF
TGTGCCAGCAGTCCCCTTCTCGCGTCCTACAATGAGCAGTTCTTC
>20|-|-|TRBV21-1|TRBJ2-3
CASSTKTLGTSGIWTDTQYF
TGTGCCAGCAGCACAAAAACCCTAGGGACTAGCGGGATTTGGACAGATACGCAGTATTTT